The source of this T cell receptor beta chain is a study of shared T cell receptors in the human thymus. Measured with immunoSEQ multiplex PCR; TCRdb has only the in-frame clones, and not every one. Of hundreds of thousands of clones detected, roughly 90% appear once; the ten largest clones hold about 0.01%. Germline loops: CDR1 SGHRS, CDR2 YFSETQ. V was clipped by 1 base and J by 1 base, with 14 bases between them. The length of the CDR3 is 16 residues. These data also formed part of another study, on human thymus T cells. From that report: Thymic and blood repertoires seemed to show skewed V and J gene use. Among unrelated individuals, related research reported thymic repertoires that overlapped highly.

V gene TRBV5-1 combines with J gene TRBJ1-2, with D perhaps TRBD1 (5 bases). This TCR came from a boy less than two years old with a congenital heart defect. Sequences were obtained from thymocytes. In nucleotides, the CDR3 is TGCGCCAGCAGCTTGAGGGGAAAGGAGCTTAACTATGGCTACACCTTC. Its translation: CASSLRGKELNYGYTF.